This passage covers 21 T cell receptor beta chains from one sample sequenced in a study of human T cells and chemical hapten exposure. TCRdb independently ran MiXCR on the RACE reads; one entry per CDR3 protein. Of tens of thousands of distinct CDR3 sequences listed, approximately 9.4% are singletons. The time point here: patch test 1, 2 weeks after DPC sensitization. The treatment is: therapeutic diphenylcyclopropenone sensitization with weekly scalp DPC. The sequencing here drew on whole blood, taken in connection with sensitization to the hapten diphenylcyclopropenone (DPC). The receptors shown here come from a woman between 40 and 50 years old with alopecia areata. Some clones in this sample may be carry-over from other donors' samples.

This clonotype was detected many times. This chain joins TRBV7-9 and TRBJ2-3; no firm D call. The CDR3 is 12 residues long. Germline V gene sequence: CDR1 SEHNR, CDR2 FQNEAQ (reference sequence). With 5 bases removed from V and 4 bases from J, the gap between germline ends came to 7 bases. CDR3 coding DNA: TGTGCCAGCAGCGAAAACGCAGATACGCAGTATTTT. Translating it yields CASSENADTQYF.

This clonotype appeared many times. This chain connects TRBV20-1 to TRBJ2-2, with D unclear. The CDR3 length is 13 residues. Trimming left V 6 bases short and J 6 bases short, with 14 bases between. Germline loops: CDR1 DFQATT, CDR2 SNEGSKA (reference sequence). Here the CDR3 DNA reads TGCAGTGCCCGCGAAGTGCAAGCCGGGGAGCTGTTTTTT. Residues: CSAREVQAGELFF.

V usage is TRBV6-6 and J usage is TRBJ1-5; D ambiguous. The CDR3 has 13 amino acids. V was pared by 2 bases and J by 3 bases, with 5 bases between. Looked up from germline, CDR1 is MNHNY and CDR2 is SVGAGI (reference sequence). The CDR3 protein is CASSYEDNQPQHF. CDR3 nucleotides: TGTGCCAGCAGTTACGAGGACAATCAGCCCCAGCATTTT.

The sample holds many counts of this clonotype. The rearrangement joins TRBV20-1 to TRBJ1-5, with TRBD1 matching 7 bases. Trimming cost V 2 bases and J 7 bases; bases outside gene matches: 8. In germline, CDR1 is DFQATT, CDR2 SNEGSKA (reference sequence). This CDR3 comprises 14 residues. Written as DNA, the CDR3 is TGCAGTGCTAGACTACAGGGAGGGGGCCAGCCCCAGCATTTT. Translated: CSARLQGGGQPQHF.

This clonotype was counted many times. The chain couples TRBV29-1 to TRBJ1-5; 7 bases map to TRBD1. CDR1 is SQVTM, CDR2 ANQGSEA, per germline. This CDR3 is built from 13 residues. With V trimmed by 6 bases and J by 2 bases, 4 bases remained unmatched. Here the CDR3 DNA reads TGCAGCGTGAGGGACAGCGGCAATCAGCCCCAGCATTTT. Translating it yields CSVRDSGNQPQHF.

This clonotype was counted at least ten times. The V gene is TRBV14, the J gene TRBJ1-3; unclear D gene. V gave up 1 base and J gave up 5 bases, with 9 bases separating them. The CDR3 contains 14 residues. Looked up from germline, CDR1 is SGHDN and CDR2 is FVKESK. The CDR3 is CASSQAGARNTIYF. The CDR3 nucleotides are TGTGCCAGCAGCCAAGCAGGTGCCAGAAACACCATATATTTT.

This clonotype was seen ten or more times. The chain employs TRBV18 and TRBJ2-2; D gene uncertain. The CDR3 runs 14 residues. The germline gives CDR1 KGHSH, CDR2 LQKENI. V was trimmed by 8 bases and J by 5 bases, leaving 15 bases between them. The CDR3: CASAQKSATGELFF. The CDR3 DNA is TGTGCCAGCGCACAGAAATCCGCAACCGGGGAGCTGTTTTTT. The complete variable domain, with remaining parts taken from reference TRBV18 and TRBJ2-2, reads NAGVMQNPRHLVRRRGQEARLRCSPMKGHSHVYWYRQLPEEGLKFMVYLQKENIIDESGMPKERFSAEFPKEGPSILRIQQVVRGDSAAYFCASAQKSATGELFFGEGSRLTVL.

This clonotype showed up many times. The CDR3 DNA sequence: TGTGCCAGCAGTTACGGTAAAAGCTCCTACAATGAGCAGTTCTTC. This sequence encodes CASSYGKSSYNEQFF. The V and J genes are TRBV11-2 and TRBJ2-1; D not certain. Germline values: CDR1 SGHAT, CDR2 FQNNGV. This CDR3 has 15 amino acids. V lost 6 bases to trimming and J lost 0 bases, with 12 bases between them.

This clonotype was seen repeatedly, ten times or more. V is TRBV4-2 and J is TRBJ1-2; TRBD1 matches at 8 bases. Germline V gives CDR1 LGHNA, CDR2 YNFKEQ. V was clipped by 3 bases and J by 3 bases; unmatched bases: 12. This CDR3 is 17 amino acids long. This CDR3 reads CASSHPGGAGGDYGYTF. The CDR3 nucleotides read TGTGCCAGCAGCCACCCCGGGGGAGCAGGGGGCGACTATGGCTACACCTTC.

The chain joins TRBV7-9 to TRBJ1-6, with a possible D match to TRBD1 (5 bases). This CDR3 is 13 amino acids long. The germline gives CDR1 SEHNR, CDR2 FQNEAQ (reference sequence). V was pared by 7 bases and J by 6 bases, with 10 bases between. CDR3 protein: CASKGQGNSPLHF. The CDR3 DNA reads TGTGCCAGCAAAGGCCAGGGTAATTCACCCCTCCACTTT.

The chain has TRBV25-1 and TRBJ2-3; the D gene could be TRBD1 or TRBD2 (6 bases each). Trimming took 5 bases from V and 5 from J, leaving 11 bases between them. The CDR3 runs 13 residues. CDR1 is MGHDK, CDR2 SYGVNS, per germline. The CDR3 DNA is TGTGCCAGCAGTCGGAGGGGGGAAGATACGCAGTATTTT. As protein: CASSRRGEDTQYF.

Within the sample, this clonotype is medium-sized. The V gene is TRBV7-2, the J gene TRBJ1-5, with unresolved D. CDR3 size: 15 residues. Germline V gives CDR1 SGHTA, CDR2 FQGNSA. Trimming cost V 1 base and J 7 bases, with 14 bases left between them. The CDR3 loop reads CASSLVPYGGQPQHF. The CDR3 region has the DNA TGTGCCAGCAGCTTAGTTCCTTACGGAGGACAGCCCCAGCATTTT.

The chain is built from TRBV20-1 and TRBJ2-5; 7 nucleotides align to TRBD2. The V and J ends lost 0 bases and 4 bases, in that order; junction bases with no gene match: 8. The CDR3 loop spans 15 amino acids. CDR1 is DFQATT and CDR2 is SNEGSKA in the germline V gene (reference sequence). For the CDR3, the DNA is TGCAGTGCTAGAGATGGTGGTGGCGGGGGAGAGACCCAGTACTTC. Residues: CSARDGGGGGETQYF.

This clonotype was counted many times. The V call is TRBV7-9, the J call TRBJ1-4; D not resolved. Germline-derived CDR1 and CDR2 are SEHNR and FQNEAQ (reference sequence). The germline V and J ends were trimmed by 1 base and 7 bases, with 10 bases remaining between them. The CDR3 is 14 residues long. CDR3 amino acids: CASSLGGASEKLFF. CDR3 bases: TGTGCCAGCAGCTTAGGAGGCGCGAGTGAAAAACTGTTTTTT.

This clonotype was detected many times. This CDR3 is CASSLVTGQLGEQYF. CDR3 DNA: TGCGCCAGCAGCTTGGTAACGGGACAATTGGGCGAGCAGTACTTC. The rearrangement joins TRBV5-1 to TRBJ2-7, with a weak D call TRBD1 (6 bases). The CDR3 loop spans 15 amino acids. Trimming removed 0 bases from V and 6 bases from J, with 16 bases in between. Germline CDR1 and CDR2: SGHRS and YFSETQ.

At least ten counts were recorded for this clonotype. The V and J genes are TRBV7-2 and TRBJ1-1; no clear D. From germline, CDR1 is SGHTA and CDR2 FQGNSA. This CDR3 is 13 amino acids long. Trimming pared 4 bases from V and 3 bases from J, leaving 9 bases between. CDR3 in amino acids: CASSSVWDTEAFF. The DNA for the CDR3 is TGTGCCAGCAGCTCGGTCTGGGACACTGAAGCTTTCTTT. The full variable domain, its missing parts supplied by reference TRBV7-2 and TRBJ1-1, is GAGVSQSPSNKVTEKGKDVELRCDPISGHTALYWYRQSLGQGLEFLIYFQGNSAPDKSGLPSDRFSAERTGGSVSTLTIQRTQQEDSAVYLCASSSVWDTEAFFGQGTRLTVV.

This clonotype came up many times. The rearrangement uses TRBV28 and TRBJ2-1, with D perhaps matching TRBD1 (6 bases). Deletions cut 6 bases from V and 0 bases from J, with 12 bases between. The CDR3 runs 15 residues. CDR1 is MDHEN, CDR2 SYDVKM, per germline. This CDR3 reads CASSPQGSSYNEQFF. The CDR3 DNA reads TGTGCCAGCAGCCCCCAGGGGAGCTCCTACAATGAGCAGTTCTTC.

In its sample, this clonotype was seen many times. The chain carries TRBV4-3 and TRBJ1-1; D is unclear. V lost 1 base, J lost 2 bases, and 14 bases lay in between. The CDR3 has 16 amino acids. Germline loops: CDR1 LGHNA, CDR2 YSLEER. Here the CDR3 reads CASSQGEQRFNTEAFF. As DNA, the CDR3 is TGCGCCAGCAGCCAAGGCGAACAGCGATTTAACACTGAAGCTTTCTTT.

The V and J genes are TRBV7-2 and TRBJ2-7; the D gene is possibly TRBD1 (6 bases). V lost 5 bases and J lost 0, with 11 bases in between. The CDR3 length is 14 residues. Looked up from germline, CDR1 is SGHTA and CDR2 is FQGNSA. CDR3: CASSPDRNSYEQYF. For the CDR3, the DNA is TGTGCCAGCAGCCCGGACAGAAACTCCTACGAGCAGTACTTC.

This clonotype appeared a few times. CDR3 sequence reads: CASSYSGEDNQPQHF. The CDR3 bases are TGTGCCAGCAGTTACTCCGGGGAGGATAATCAGCCCCAGCATTTT. The V and J genes are TRBV6-5 and TRBJ1-5; D not resolved. Germline CDR1 MNHEY, CDR2 SVGAGI. This CDR3 comprises 15 residues. V was shortened by 0 bases and J by 4 bases, with 10 bases between the two germline ends.

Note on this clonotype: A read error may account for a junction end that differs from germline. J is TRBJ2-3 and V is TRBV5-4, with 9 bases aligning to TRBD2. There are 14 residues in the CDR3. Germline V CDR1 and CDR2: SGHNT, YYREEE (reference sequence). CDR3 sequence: CASSFGTSTHTQYF. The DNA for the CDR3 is TGTGCCAGCAGCTTCGGGACTAGCACACATACGCAGTATTTT.